These T cell receptor beta chains were read from a single sample in a study of blood T cell repertoires in COVID-19. The assay was immunoSEQ multiplex PCR, and TCRdb's table has in-frame clones only and misses some. The profile shows some 160,000 clones, around 80% of them singletons. The sequenced material came from peripheral blood. These receptors came from a man in his 70s with active or convalescent COVID-19. The conserved cysteine and the conserved F or W are not part of the CDR3 here.

j_gene: TRBJ2-5; v_gene: TRBV5-1; CDR3aa: ASSFEGVTETQY
j_gene: TRBJ2-7; v_gene: TRBV11-2; CDR3aa: ASSQSGGSLLYEQY
j_gene: TRBJ2-5; v_gene: TRBV29-1; CDR3aa: GVTSGRTQY
j_gene: TRBJ2-3; v_gene: TRBV7-9; CDR3aa: ASSNTSGRGIGDTQY
j_gene: TRBJ1-4; v_gene: TRBV27; CDR3aa: ASSLKPHRQGTNEKLF
j_gene: TRBJ1-1; v_gene: TRBV5-1; CDR3aa: ASSVDSQAEAEAF
j_gene: TRBJ1-6; v_gene: TRBV9; CDR3aa: ASSPRQDHNSPLH
j_gene: TRBJ1-4; v_gene: TRBV19; CDR3aa: ASSGTATNEKLF
j_gene: TRBJ2-7; v_gene: TRBV2; CDR3aa: ASHRVRWEQY
j_gene: TRBJ2-5; v_gene: TRBV30; CDR3aa: AWSVPGQETQY
j_gene: TRBJ1-4; v_gene: TRBV4-1; CDR3aa: ASSRQGDQATNEKLF
j_gene: TRBJ1-2; v_gene: TRBV7-8; CDR3aa: ASRLRGKANYGYT
j_gene: TRBJ1-1; v_gene: TRBV30; CDR3aa: AWRPQGSVEAF
j_gene: TRBJ1-1; v_gene: TRBV18; CDR3aa: ASSFDRGNEAF
j_gene: TRBJ1-2; v_gene: TRBV9; CDR3aa: ASSAFRGGGYGYT
j_gene: TRBJ1-2; v_gene: TRBV19; CDR3aa: ASSSSSTDYGYT
j_gene: TRBJ2-7; v_gene: TRBV5-1; CDR3aa: ASRVTSGSYEQY
j_gene: TRBJ1-5; v_gene: TRBV9; CDR3aa: ASSEEGGAYQPQH
j_gene: TRBJ1-1; v_gene: TRBV7-8; CDR3aa: ASSLGGTLNTEAF
j_gene: TRBJ1-5; v_gene: TRBV7-2; CDR3aa: ASSQAGVLGNQPQH
j_gene: TRBJ1-5; v_gene: TRBV7-9; CDR3aa: ASSLNSENQPQH
j_gene: TRBJ2-3; v_gene: TRBV4-3; CDR3aa: ASSQEMTDTDTQY
j_gene: TRBJ1-2; v_gene: TRBV6-5; CDR3aa: ASSTRDRGFGYT
j_gene: TRBJ2-3; v_gene: TRBV6-1; CDR3aa: ASSDVRPVNTQY
j_gene: TRBJ2-3; v_gene: TRBV5-1; CDR3aa: ASSFEGEGTQY
j_gene: TRBJ1-6; v_gene: TRBV4-3; CDR3aa: ASSPRGIASPLH
j_gene: TRBJ1-1; v_gene: TRBV21-1; CDR3aa: ASSKEEDRVLGEAF
j_gene: TRBJ1-1; v_gene: TRBV10-3; CDR3aa: AIRANYEAF
j_gene: TRBJ1-1; v_gene: TRBV6-5; CDR3aa: ASSYHEGKYTEAF
j_gene: TRBJ2-5; v_gene: TRBV9; CDR3aa: ASSTDRQETQY
j_gene: TRBJ2-1; v_gene: TRBV5-4; CDR3aa: ASSPLAGGAVNEQF
j_gene: TRBJ1-5; v_gene: TRBV19; CDR3aa: ASSTQTDQPQH
j_gene: TRBJ2-7; v_gene: TRBV11-2; CDR3aa: ASSSRTGDTSGQY
j_gene: TRBJ1-4; v_gene: TRBV5-1; CDR3aa: ASSGQGATNEKLF
j_gene: TRBJ1-5; v_gene: TRBV5-8; CDR3aa: ASSIRTGDLKQPQH
j_gene: TRBJ1-5; v_gene: TRBV7-2; CDR3aa: ASSLTQGANQPQH
j_gene: TRBJ1-1; v_gene: TRBV30; CDR3aa: AWDRGRGTEAF
j_gene: TRBJ2-7; v_gene: TRBV20-1; CDR3aa: SASREGYEQY
j_gene: TRBJ2-1; v_gene: TRBV5-1; CDR3aa: ASSLGGGGGEQF
j_gene: TRBJ1-2; v_gene: TRBV5-8; CDR3aa: ASSLRGLGYT